This T cell receptor (beta chain) was captured in a study of PD-1 blockade in classical Hodgkin lymphoma. General study points: Anyone who began nivolumab under 1 year after ASCT was excluded. Factors driving the repertoire differences, possibly disease activity or prior therapy, remain undefined. By C4D1, diversity of CD4+ TCRs had risen significantly, whereas that of CD8+ TCRs had not. Newly diagnosed and completely responding patients shared comparable baseline diversity.

Autologous stem cell transplantation was followed by relapse in every patient, and brentuximab vedotin exposure varied. Sequencing used immunoSEQ multiplex PCR; TCRdb keeps in-frame clones, though not all of them. The sample includes approximately 98,000 clones, nearly 90% seen only once; the top ten take roughly 21%. This clone was found once. Its antigen is not identified. The germline gives CDR1 KGHSH, CDR2 LQKENI. V lost 3 bases and J lost 8; bases outside the gene matches: 7. The CDR3 totals 14 residues. The source of this sequence is a human donor with classical Hodgkin lymphoma. The source was peripheral blood mononuclear cells (PBMCs), collected before the second cycle of nivolumab. This chain joins TRBV18 and TRBJ1-2, with 9 bases that match TRBD1. In nucleotides, the CDR3 is TGTGCCAGCTCACCGAACAGGGGGCCTTCGGGCTACACCTTC. Translated, it gives CASSPNRGPSGYTF.